This T cell receptor (beta chain) was found in a study of T-cell memory formation after mild COVID-19. Study as a whole: TCR clusters mostly belonged to single donors.

V was clipped by 3 bases and J by 0 bases, with 15 bases between them. The germline CDR1 and CDR2 sequences are KGHSH and LQKENI. CDR3 length equals 16 residues. Broader study findings: Chiefly within CM and EM were the contracting CD4+ clones; CD8+ ones were within EMRA.

Ten or more counts support this clonotype. The target antigen is unknown. TCRdb recomputed calls from the 5' RACE reads with MiXCR, one row per CDR3 protein. Of 470,000 or so distinct CDR3 sequences detected, 15% to 20% appear once; the ten largest clones hold about 12%. The receptor comes from an adult woman who had mild COVID-19 (a few samples of this study predate the infection). Cell type and time point are not known. Material: PBMCs or a T cell subset sorted from them (not recorded which). This sequence joins TRBV18 and TRBJ2-7, with a possible D match to TRBD2 (5 bases). CDR3 DNA: TGTGCCAGCTCACCTCTGGCGGGCCCCAGCTCCTACGAGCAGTACTTC. Protein: CASSPLAGPSSYEQYF.